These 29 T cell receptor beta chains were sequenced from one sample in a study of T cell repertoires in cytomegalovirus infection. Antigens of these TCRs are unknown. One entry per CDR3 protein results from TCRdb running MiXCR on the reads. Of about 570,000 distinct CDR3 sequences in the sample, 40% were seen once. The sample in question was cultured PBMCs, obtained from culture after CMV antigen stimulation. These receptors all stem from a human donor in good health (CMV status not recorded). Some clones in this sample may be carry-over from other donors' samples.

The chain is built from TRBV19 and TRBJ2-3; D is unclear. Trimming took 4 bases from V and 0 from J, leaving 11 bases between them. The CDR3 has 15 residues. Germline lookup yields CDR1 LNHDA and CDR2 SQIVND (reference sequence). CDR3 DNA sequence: TGTGCCAGTAGTAGTGGCCCGTTCAGCACAGATACGCAGTATTTT. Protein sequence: CASSSGPFSTDTQYF. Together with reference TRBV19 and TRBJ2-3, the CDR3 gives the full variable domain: DGGITQSPKYLFRKEGQNVTLSCEQNLNHDAMYWYRQDPGQGLRLIYYSQIVNDFQKGDIAEGYSVSREKKESFPLTVTSAQKNPTAFYLCASSSGPFSTDTQYFGPGTRLTVL.

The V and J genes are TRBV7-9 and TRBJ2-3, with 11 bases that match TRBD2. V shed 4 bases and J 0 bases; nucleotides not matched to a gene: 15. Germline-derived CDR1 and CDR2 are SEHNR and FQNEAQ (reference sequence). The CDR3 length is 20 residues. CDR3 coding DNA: TGTGCCAGCAGCTCCTCGGGACTAGCGGACGTTTGGGGTAGCACAGATACGCAGTATTTT. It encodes CASSSSGLADVWGSTDTQYF.

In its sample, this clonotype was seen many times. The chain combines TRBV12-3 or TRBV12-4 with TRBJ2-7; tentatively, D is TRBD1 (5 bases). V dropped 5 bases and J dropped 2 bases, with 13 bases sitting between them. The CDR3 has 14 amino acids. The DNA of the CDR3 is TGTGCCAGCAGTCCTAGGACATTGACCTACGAGCAGTACTTC. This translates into CASSPRTLTYEQYF.

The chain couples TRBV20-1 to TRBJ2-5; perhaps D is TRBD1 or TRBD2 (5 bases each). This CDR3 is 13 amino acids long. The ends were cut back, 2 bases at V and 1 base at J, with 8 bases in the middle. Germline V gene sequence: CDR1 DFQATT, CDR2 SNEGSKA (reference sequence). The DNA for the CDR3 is TGCAGTGCTAGAAACGGGGCCCAAGAGACCCAGTACTTC. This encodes CSARNGAQETQYF.

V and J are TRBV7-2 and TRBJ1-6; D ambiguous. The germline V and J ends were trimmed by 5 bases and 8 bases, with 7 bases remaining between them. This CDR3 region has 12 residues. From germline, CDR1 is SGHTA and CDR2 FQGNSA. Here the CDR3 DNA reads TGTGCCAGCAGCCCCCTCGATTCACCCCTCCACTTT. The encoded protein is CASSPLDSPLHF.

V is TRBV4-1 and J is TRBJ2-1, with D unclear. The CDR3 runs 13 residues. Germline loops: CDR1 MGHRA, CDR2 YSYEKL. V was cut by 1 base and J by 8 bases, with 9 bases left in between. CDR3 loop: CASSQGLLHEQFF. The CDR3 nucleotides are TGCGCCAGCAGCCAAGGGCTACTTCATGAGCAGTTCTTC.

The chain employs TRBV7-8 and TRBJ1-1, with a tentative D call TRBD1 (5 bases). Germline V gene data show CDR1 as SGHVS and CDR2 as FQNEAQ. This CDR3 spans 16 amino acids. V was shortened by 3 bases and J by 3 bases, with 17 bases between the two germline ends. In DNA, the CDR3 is TGTGCCAGCAGCTTTTACCCACGGGGGAGTGACACTGAAGCTTTCTTT. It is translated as CASSFYPRGSDTEAFF.

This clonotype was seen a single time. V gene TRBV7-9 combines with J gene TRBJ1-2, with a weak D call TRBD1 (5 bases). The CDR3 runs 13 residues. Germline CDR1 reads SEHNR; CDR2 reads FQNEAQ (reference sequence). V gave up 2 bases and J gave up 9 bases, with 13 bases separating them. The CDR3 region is CASSLSAQESYTF. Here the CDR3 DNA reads TGTGCCAGCAGCTTATCCGCACAGGAAAGCTACACCTTC.

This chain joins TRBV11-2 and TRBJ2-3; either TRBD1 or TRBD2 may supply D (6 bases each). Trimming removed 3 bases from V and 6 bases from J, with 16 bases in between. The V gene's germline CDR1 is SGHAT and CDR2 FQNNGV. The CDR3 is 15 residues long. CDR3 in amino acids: CASSLGGRHSDTQYF. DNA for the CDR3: TGTGCCAGCAGCTTGGGGGGCCGACACTCCGATACGCAGTATTTT.

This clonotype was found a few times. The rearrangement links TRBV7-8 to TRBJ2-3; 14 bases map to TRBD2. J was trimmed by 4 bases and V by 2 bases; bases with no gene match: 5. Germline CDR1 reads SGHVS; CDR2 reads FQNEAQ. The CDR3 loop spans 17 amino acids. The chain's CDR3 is CASSLRTSGGRADTQYF. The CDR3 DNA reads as TGTGCCAGCAGCTTACGGACTAGCGGGGGGAGAGCAGATACGCAGTATTTT.

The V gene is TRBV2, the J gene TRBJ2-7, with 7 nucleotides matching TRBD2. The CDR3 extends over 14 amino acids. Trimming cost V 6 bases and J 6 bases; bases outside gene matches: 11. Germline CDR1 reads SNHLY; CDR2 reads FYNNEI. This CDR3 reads CASSRLAVLGEQYF. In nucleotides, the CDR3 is TGTGCCAGCAGCAGACTAGCCGTCTTGGGCGAGCAGTACTTC.

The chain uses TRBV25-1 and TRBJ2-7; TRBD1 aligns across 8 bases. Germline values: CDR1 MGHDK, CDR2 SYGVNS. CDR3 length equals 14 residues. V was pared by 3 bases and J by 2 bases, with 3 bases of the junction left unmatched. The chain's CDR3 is CASSDLDRAYEQYF. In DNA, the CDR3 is TGTGCCAGCAGTGACCTGGACAGGGCCTACGAGCAGTACTTC.

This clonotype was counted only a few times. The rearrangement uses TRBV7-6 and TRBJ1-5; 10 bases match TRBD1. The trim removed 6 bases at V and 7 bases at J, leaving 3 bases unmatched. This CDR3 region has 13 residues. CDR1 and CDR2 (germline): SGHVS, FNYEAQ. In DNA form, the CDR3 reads TGTGCCAGCAGGGGGACAGGGGAACAGCCCCAGCATTTT. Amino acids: CASRGTGEQPQHF.

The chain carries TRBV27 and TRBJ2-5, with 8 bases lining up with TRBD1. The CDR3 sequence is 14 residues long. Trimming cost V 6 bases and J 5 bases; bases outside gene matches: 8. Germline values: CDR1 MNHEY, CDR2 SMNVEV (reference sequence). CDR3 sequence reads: CASRRTGGTETQYF. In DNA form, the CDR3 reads TGTGCCAGCAGACGAACAGGGGGGACGGAGACCCAGTACTTC.

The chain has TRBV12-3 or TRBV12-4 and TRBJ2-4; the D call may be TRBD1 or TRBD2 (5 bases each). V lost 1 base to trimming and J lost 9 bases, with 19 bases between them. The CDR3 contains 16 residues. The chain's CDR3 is CASSLDEGPASVIQYF. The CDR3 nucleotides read TGTGCCAGCAGTTTAGATGAGGGACCTGCTTCAGTCATTCAGTACTTC.

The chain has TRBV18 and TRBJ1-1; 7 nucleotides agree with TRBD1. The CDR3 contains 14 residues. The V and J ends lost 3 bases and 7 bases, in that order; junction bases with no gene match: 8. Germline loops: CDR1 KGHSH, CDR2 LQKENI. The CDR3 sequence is CASSPQGVMGEAFF. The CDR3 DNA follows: TGTGCCAGCTCACCCCAGGGGGTTATGGGTGAAGCTTTCTTT.

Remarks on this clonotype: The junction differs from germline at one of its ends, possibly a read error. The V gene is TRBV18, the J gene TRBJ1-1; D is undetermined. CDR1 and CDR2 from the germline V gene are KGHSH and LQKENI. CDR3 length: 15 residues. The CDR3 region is CASSPLGDPSEVNLW. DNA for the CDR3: TGTGCCAGCTCGCCGCTTGGTGACCCCTCGGAGGTCAACCTCTGG.

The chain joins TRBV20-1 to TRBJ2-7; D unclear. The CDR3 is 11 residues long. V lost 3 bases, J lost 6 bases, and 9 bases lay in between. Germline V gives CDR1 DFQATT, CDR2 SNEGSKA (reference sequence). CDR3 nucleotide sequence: TGCAGTGCTAGGGGGTTGGTCGAGCAGTACTTC. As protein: CSARGLVEQYF.

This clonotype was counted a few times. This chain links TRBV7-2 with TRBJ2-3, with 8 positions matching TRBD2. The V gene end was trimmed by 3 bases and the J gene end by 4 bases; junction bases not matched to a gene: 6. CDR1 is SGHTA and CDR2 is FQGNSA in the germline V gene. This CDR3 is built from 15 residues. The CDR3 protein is CASSFRREGADTQYF. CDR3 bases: TGTGCCAGCAGCTTCCGACGGGAGGGGGCAGATACGCAGTATTTT.

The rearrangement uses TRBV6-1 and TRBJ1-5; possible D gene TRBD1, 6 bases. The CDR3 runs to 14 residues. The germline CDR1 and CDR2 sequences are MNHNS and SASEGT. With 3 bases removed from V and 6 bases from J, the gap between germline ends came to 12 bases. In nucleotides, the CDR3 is TGTGCCAGCAGTGAGGGGGGCTTGAGTCAGCCCCAGCATTTT. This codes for CASSEGGLSQPQHF.

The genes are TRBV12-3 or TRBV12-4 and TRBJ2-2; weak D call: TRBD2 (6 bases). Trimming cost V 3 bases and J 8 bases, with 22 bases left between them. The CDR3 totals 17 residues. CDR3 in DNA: TGTGCCAGCAGTTTTTCCCGGGCCACGGCGGGACCTGGGGAGCTGTTTTTT. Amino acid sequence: CASSFSRATAGPGELFF.

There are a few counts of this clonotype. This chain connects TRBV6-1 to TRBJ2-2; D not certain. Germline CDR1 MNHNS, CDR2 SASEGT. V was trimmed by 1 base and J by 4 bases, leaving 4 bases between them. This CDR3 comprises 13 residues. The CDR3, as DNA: TGTGCCAGCAGTGAAGTTGTCACCGGGGAGCTGTTTTTT. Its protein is CASSEVVTGELFF.

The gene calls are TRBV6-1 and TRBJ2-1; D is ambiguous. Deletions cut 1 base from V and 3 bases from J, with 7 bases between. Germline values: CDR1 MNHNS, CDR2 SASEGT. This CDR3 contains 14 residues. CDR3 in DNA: TGTGCCAGCAGTGAAGTACAGAACTACAATGAGCAGTTCTTC. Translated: CASSEVQNYNEQFF.

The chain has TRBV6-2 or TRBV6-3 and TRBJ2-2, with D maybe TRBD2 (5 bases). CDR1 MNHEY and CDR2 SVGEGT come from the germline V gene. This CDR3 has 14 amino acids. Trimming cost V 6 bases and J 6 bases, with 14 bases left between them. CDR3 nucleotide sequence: TGTGCCAGCAGCAACCCGCGGACTTCCGGGGAGCTGTTTTTT. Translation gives CASSNPRTSGELFF.

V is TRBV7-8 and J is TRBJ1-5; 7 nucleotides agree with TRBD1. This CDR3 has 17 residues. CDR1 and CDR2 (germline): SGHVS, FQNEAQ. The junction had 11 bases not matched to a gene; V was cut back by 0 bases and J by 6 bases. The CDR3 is CASSLALRGRYLQPQHF. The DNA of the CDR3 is TGTGCCAGCAGCTTAGCGTTGAGGGGGCGTTATCTTCAGCCCCAGCATTTT.

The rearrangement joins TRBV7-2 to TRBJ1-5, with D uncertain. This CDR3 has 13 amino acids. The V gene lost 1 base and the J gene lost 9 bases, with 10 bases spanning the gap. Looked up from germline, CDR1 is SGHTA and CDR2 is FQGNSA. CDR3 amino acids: CASSLEGFLPQHF. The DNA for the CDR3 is TGTGCCAGCAGCTTAGAAGGGTTCCTGCCCCAGCATTTT.

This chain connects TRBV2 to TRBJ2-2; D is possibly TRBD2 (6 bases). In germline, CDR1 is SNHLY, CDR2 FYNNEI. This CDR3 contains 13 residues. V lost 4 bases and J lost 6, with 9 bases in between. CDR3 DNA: TGTGCCAGCAGTGTACTAGCCCCCGGGGAGCTGTTTTTT. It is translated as CASSVLAPGELFF.

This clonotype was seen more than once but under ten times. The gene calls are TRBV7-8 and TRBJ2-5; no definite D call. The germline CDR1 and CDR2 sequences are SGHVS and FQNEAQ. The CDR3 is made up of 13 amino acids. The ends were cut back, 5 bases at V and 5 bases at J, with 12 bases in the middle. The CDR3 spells CASSVSPRETQYF. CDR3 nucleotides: TGTGCCAGCAGCGTATCACCAAGGGAGACCCAGTACTTC.

CDR3 bases: TGTGCCAGCAGTTATTTAGCGGGGAGTGCGGATACGCAGTATTTT. Its translation is CASSYLAGSADTQYF. The chain links TRBV6-2 or TRBV6-3 to TRBJ2-3; 8 positions agree with TRBD2. This CDR3 contains 15 residues. Unmatched junction bases numbered 8, after V lost 3 bases and J lost 6 bases. From germline, CDR1 is MNHEY and CDR2 SVGEGT.